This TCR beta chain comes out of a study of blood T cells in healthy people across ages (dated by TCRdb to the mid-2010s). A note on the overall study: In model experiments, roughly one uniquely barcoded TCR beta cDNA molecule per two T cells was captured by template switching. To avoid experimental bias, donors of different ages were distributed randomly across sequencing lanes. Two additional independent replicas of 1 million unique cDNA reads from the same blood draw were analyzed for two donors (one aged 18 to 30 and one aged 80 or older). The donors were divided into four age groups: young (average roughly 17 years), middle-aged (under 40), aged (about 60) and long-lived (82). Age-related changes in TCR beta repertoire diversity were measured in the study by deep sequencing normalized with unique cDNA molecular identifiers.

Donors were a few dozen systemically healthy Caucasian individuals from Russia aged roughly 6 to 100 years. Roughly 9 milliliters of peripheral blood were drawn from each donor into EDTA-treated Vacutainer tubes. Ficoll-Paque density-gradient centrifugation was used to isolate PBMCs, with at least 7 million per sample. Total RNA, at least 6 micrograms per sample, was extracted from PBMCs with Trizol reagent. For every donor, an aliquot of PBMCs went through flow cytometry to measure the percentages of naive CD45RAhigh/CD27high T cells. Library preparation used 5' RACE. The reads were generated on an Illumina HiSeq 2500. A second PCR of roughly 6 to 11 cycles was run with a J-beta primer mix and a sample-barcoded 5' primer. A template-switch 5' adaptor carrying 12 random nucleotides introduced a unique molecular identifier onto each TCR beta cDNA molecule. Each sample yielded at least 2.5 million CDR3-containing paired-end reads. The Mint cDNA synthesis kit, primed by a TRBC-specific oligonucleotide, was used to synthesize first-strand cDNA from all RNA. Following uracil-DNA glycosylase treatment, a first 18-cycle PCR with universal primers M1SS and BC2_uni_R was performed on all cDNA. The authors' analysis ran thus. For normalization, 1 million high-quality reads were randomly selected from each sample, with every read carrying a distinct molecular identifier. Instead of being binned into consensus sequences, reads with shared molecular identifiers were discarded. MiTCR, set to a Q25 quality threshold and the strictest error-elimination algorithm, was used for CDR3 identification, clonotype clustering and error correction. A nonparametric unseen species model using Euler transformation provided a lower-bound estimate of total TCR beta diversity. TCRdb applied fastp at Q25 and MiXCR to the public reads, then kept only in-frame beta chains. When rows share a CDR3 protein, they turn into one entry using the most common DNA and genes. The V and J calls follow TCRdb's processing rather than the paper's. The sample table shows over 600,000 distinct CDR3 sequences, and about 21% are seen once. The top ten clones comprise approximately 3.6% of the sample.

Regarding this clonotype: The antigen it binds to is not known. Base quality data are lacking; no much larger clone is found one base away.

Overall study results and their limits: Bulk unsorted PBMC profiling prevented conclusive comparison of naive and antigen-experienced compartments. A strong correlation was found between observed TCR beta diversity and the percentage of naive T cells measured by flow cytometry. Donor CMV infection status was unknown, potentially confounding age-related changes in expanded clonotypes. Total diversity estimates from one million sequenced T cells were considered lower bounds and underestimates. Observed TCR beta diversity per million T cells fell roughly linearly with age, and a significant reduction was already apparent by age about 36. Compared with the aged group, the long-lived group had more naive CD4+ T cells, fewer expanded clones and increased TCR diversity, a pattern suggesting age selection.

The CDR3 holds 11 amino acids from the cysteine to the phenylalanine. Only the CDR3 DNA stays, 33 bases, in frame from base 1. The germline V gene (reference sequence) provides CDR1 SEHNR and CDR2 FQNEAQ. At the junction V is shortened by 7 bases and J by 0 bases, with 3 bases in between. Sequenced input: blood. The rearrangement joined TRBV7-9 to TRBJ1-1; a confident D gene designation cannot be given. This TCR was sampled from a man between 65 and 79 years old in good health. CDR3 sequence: CASNMNTEAFF. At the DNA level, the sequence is TGTGCCAGCAACATGAACACTGAAGCTTTCTTT.